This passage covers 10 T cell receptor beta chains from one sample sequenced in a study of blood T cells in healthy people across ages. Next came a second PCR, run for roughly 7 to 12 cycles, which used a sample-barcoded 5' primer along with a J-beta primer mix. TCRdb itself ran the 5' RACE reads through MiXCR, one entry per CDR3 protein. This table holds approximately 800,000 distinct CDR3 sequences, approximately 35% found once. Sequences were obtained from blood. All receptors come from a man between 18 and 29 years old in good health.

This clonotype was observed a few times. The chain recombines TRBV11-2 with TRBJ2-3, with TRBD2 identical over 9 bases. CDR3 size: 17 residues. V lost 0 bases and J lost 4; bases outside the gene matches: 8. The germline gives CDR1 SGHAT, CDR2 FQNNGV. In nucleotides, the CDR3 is TGTGCCAGCAGCTTAGATGCGGAAGCGGGGGGTTCAGATACGCAGTATTTT. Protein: CASSLDAEAGGSDTQYF.

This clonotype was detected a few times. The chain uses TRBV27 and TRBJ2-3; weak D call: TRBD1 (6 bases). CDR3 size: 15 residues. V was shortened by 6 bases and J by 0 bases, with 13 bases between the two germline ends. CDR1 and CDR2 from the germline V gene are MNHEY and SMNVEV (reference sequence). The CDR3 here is CASSLDRPSTDTQYF. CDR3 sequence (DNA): TGTGCCAGCAGCCTGGACAGACCTAGCACAGATACGCAGTATTTT.

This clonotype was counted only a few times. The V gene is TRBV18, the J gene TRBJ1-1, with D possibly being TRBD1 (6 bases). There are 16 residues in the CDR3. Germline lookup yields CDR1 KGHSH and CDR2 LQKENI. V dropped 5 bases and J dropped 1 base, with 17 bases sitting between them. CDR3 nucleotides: TGTGCCAGCTCATCACAGGGAACAAGGGAGAACACTGAAGCTTTCTTT. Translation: CASSSQGTRENTEAFF.

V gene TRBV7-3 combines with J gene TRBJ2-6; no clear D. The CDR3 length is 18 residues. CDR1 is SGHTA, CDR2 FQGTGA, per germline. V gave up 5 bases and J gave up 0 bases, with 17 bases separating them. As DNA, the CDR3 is TGTGCCAGCAGCAAAACTGGTACAGCGAACTCTGGGGCCAACGTCCTGACTTTC. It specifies CASSKTGTANSGANVLTF.

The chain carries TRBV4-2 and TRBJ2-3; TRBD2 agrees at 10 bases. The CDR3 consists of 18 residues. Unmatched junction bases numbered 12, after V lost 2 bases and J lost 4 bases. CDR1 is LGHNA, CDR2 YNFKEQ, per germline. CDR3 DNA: TGTGCCAGCAGCCAACCTGCGGAACTAGCGGGGACTTCAGATACGCAGTATTTT. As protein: CASSQPAELAGTSDTQYF.

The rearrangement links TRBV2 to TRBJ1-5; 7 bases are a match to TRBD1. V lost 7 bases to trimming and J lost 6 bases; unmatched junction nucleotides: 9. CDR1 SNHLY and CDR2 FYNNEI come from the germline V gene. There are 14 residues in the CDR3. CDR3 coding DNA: TGTGCCAGCAAAGGTAGAGGGGGCGGTCAGCCCCAGCATTTT. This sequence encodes CASKGRGGGQPQHF.

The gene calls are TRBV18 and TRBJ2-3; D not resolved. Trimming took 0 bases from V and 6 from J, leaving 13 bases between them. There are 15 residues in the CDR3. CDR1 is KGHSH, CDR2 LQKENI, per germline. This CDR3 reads CASSPPSRDLDTQYF. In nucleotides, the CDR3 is TGTGCCAGCTCACCACCCTCGCGTGATCTGGATACGCAGTATTTT.

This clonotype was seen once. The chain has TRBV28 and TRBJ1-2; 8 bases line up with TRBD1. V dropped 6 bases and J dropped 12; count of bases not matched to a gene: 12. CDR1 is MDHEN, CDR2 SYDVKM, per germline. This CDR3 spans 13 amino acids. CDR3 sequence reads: CASRGDRLRGHTF. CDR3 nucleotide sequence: TGTGCCAGCAGGGGGGACAGGTTGCGCGGCCACACCTTC.

CDR3 residues: CATSEPHHNEQFF. CDR3 DNA sequence: TGTGCCACCAGTGAACCGCACCACAATGAGCAGTTCTTC. The chain is built from TRBV24-1 and TRBJ2-1; no firm D call. CDR1 and CDR2 (germline): KGHDR, SFDVKD. The length of the CDR3 is 13 residues. Between the trimmed V and J ends, which lost 4 bases and 5 bases, there was a span of 8 bases.

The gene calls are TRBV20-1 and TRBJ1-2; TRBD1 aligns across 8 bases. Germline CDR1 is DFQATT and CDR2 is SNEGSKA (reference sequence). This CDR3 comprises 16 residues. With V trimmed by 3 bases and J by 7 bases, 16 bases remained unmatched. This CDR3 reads CSARGGPGGDLGGYTF. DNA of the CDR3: TGCAGTGCTAGGGGGGGGCCAGGGGGCGATTTGGGTGGCTACACCTTC.